Following are 27 T cell receptor beta chains from one sample sequenced in a study of graft-versus-host responses after intestinal transplantation. Sequencing used immunoSEQ multiplex PCR; TCRdb keeps in-frame clones, though not all of them. The sample yields around 100,000 clones, about 92% seen once. Their antigen targets remain unknown. The sample in question was unstimulated CD8+ T cells sorted from spleen or lymph node cells, obtained before transplant. These receptors came from a human donor who was the organ donor for an intestinal transplant.

On this clone: The identical CDR3 is also encoded by other nucleotide sequences in the sample. The V and J genes are TRBV27 and TRBJ2-7, with TRBD1 matching over 7 bases. Trimming at V came to 2 bases and at J to 2 bases, leaving 0 bases not matched to a gene. Per germline, CDR1 MNHEY and CDR2 SMNVEV (reference sequence). The CDR3 runs 13 residues. The CDR3 DNA follows: TGTGCCAGCAGTTTACAGGGGGCCTACGAGCAGTACTTC. Protein sequence: CASSLQGAYEQYF.

The chain links TRBV5-1 to TRBJ1-5, with unresolved D. Trimming removed 4 bases from V and 9 bases from J, with 14 bases in between. CDR3 size: 13 residues. In germline, CDR1 is SGHRS, CDR2 YFSETQ. CDR3 nucleotides: TGCGCCAGCAGCCGGAGGCCGTGGGGGCCCCAGCATTTT. It yields the protein CASSRRPWGPQHF. Drawing the rest from reference TRBV5-1 and TRBJ1-5, the complete variable domain is KAGVTQTPRYLIKTRGQQVTLSCSPISGHRSVSWYQQTPGQGLQFLFEYFSETQRNKGNFPGRFSGRQFSNSRSEMNVSTLELGDSALYLCASSRRPWGPQHFGDGTRLSIL.

Concerning this clone: The sample has other DNA sequences that encode this CDR3 too. This chain links TRBV9 with TRBJ2-1, with 9 bases fitting TRBD2. Germline CDR1 is SGDLS and CDR2 is YYNGEE. V lost 0 bases, J lost 2 bases, and 0 bases stayed unmatched. The CDR3 has 15 amino acids. The CDR3: CASSVGTSAYNEQFF. The CDR3 nucleotides are TGTGCCAGCAGCGTAGGGACTAGCGCCTACAATGAGCAGTTCTTC.

J is TRBJ1-1 and V is TRBV7-9; no definite D call. The germline gives CDR1 SEHNR, CDR2 FQNEAQ (reference sequence). The germline V and J ends were trimmed by 5 bases and 8 bases, with 12 bases remaining between them. The CDR3 totals 12 residues. CDR3 bases: TGTGCCAGCAGCCCACCCCCAGGCGAAGCTTTCTTT. This translates into CASSPPPGEAFF.

The chain has TRBV21-1 and TRBJ2-7; TRBD1 is taken as the D call from the table, unchecked against the DNA. TRBV21-1 has pseudogene status. The CDR3 totals 19 residues. The CDR3 spells CASSKSRDRANEISYEQYF. The CDR3 DNA is TGTGCCAGCAGCAAAAGCCGGGACAGGGCAAACGAAATCTCCTACGAGCAGTACTTC.

V usage is TRBV2 and J usage is TRBJ2-7, with 8 bases aligning to TRBD2. There are 15 residues in the CDR3. Germline assignment: CDR1 SNHLY and CDR2 FYNNEI. V was pared by 6 bases and J by 4 bases, with 11 bases of the junction left unmatched. CDR3 DNA sequence: TGTGCCAGCAGAAGGGAGCGGGAGTTAATTTACGAGCAGTACTTC. It translates to CASRRERELIYEQYF.

V usage is TRBV10-3 and J usage is TRBJ2-2; no firm D call. Trimming left V 6 bases short and J 1 base short, with 6 bases between. The CDR3 has 13 amino acids. Germline assignment: CDR1 ENHRY and CDR2 SYGVKD. Here the CDR3 reads CAIRTQNTGELFF. CDR3 bases: TGTGCCATCAGGACACAGAACACCGGGGAGCTGTTTTTT.

The chain combines TRBV9 with TRBJ2-3, with D possibly being TRBD1 or TRBD2 (5 bases each). This CDR3 has 17 residues. Germline loops: CDR1 SGDLS, CDR2 YYNGEE. V was cut by 4 bases and J by 2 bases, with 20 bases left in between. CDR3: CASSYESESGHTDTQYF. DNA of the CDR3: TGTGCCAGCAGCTATGAGTCAGAGTCGGGGCACACAGATACGCAGTATTTT.

V gene TRBV19 combines with J gene TRBJ1-2; D is unresolved. Germline V gene lookup returns CDR1 LNHDA and CDR2 SQIVND (reference sequence). The CDR3 has 15 amino acids. V was shortened by 1 base and J by 0 bases, with 9 bases between the two germline ends. CDR3 residues: CASSIVIRSNYGYTF. The CDR3, as DNA: TGTGCCAGTAGTATAGTTATCCGGTCTAACTATGGCTACACCTTC.

This sequence joins TRBV5-8 and TRBJ2-1, with D possibly called TRBD1 or TRBD2 (6 bases each). The CDR3 covers 15 residues. V lost 0 bases to trimming and J lost 3 bases, with 10 bases between them. Germline CDR1 is SGHTS and CDR2 is YDEGEE. CDR3 protein: CASSLVGGGYNEQFF. CDR3 nucleotides: TGTGCCAGCAGCTTGGTCGGAGGGGGCTACAATGAGCAGTTCTTC.

DNA of the CDR3: TGTGCCAGCAGCGGGAGACAGGGATCCGCTGGAAACACCATATATTTT. Its protein product is CASSGRQGSAGNTIYF. V and J are TRBV9 and TRBJ1-3, with 7 positions matching TRBD1. With V trimmed by 3 bases and J by 2 bases, 8 bases remained unmatched. This CDR3 is built from 16 residues. The germline V gene encodes CDR1 SGDLS and CDR2 YYNGEE.

This chain connects TRBV7-2 to TRBJ2-7; D is possibly TRBD1 (5 bases). This CDR3 spans 11 amino acids. The V gene lost 5 bases and the J gene lost 4 bases, with 6 bases spanning the gap. Germline-derived CDR1 and CDR2 are SGHTA and FQGNSA. The CDR3 sequence is CASSPGYEQYF. Here the CDR3 DNA reads TGTGCCAGCAGCCCAGGGTACGAGCAGTACTTC.

The rearrangement joins TRBV5-1 to TRBJ2-2; no reliable D call. V lost 4 bases and J lost 1, with 8 bases in between. This CDR3 is 14 amino acids long. The V gene's germline CDR1 is SGHRS and CDR2 YFSETQ. The CDR3: CASSLDWNTGELFF. CDR3 in DNA: TGCGCCAGCAGCCTTGACTGGAACACCGGGGAGCTGTTTTTT.

The gene calls are TRBV4-3 and TRBJ2-3, with 10 bases that match TRBD2. The CDR3 spans 21 residues. V trimming: 0 bases; J trimming: 0 bases; junction bases outside the gene matches: 15. Germline CDR1 reads LGHNA; CDR2 reads YSLEER. CDR3 protein: CASSQEGASGREILSTDTQYF. The CDR3, as DNA: TGCGCCAGCAGCCAAGAAGGGGCTAGCGGGAGAGAGATTCTTAGCACAGATACGCAGTATTTT.

V is TRBV18 and J is TRBJ2-7; 8 bases map to TRBD1. CDR1 and CDR2 (germline): KGHSH, LQKENI. This CDR3 is 16 amino acids long. Trimming at V came to 3 bases and at J to 12 bases, leaving 19 bases not matched to a gene. CDR3 DNA sequence: TGTGCCAGCTCACCGAATTCAGTGTCGGACAGGGCCCTTTTGTACTTC. Translation gives CASSPNSVSDRALLYF.

J is TRBJ2-1 and V is TRBV30; D gene unclear. The germline V gene encodes CDR1 GTSNPN and CDR2 SVGIG (reference sequence). The CDR3 sequence is 11 residues long. The ends were cut back, 4 bases at V and 9 bases at J, with 10 bases in the middle. The CDR3 sequence: CAWITTGEQFF. CDR3 nucleotide sequence: TGTGCCTGGATAACCACGGGTGAGCAGTTCTTC.

This chain uses TRBV7-9 with TRBJ2-7; D assignment may be TRBD1 or TRBD2 (5 bases each). CDR1 is SEHNR, CDR2 FQNEAQ, per germline (reference sequence). Trimming removed 8 bases from V and 4 bases from J, with 12 bases in between. The CDR3 is 12 amino acids. The CDR3 here is CASAGGPYEQYF. The CDR3 DNA reads as TGTGCCAGCGCTGGGGGTCCATACGAGCAGTACTTC.

The chain recombines TRBV6-1 with TRBJ1-5; 10 positions match TRBD1. This CDR3 spans 14 amino acids. Germline assignment: CDR1 MNHNS and CDR2 SASEGT. V lost 10 bases, J lost 6 bases, and 9 bases stayed unmatched. The CDR3 loop reads CATKDRGYGQPQHF. As DNA, the CDR3 is TGTGCCACCAAGGACAGGGGGTATGGTCAGCCCCAGCATTTT.

CDR3 amino acids: CASSLGRELVNEQFF. The CDR3 DNA sequence: TGCGCCAGCAGCTTGGGGCGGGAGCTTGTGAATGAGCAGTTCTTC. This chain connects TRBV5-1 to TRBJ2-1; TRBD2 agrees at 7 bases. The CDR3 totals 15 residues. V shed 0 bases and J 7 bases; nucleotides not matched to a gene: 7. Germline CDR1 reads SGHRS; CDR2 reads YFSETQ.

V is TRBV7-6 and J is TRBJ2-3; TRBD2 matches 7 bases. Germline values: CDR1 SGHVS, CDR2 FNYEAQ. This CDR3 is 15 amino acids long. V was pared by 2 bases and J by 2 bases, with 4 bases of the junction left unmatched. CDR3: CASSLLAGATDTQYF. As DNA, the CDR3 is TGTGCCAGCAGCTTATTGGCGGGAGCCACAGATACGCAGTATTTT.

The chain uses TRBV13 and TRBJ1-6; perhaps TRBD1 as D (5 bases). The germline V gene has CDR1 PRHDT and CDR2 FYEKMQ (reference sequence). This CDR3 comprises 16 residues. V lost 2 bases and J lost 8, with 16 bases in between. CDR3 amino acids: CASSLSGAEGHSPLHF. In nucleotides, the CDR3 is TGTGCCAGCAGCTTATCCGGGGCCGAGGGCCATTCACCCCTCCACTTT.

V gene TRBV7-8 combines with J gene TRBJ2-1; TRBD2 agrees at 12 bases. Germline CDR1 and CDR2: SGHVS and FQNEAQ. The CDR3 totals 19 residues. With 5 bases clipped from V and 4 bases from J, the junction kept 15 bases outside the gene matches. The CDR3, as DNA: TGTGCCAGCAGCCCCGTGGGGGGGGATACTAGCGGGAGGTACAATGAGCAGTTCTTC. Translating it yields CASSPVGGDTSGRYNEQFF.

This rearrangement joins TRBV27 to TRBJ2-7, with TRBD1 matching 11 bases. CDR1 MNHEY and CDR2 SMNVEV come from the germline V gene (reference sequence). V dropped 9 bases and J dropped 4; count of bases not matched to a gene: 11. This CDR3 is 15 amino acids long. CDR3 sequence reads: CASGRWDRGGYEQYF. CDR3 DNA: TGTGCCAGTGGTCGATGGGACAGGGGGGGTTACGAGCAGTACTTC.

Note on this clone: The sample carries other DNA sequences with the same CDR3. This chain connects TRBV9 to TRBJ2-7, with D possibly TRBD2 on 7 matching bases. This CDR3 has 15 amino acids. Trimming stripped 2 bases from V and 0 bases from J, with 12 bases between. The germline gives CDR1 SGDLS, CDR2 YYNGEE. The CDR3 loop reads CASSVGGGGSYEQYF. The CDR3 bases are TGTGCCAGCAGCGTTGGGGGAGGGGGCTCCTACGAGCAGTACTTC.

J is TRBJ1-1 and V is TRBV9, with no clear D. The V gene lost 0 bases and the J gene lost 1 base, with 4 bases spanning the gap. The CDR3 totals 13 residues. Germline V gene lookup returns CDR1 SGDLS and CDR2 YYNGEE. CDR3 coding DNA: TGTGCCAGCAGCGTAGTTTCGAACACTGAAGCTTTCTTT. Translated, it gives CASSVVSNTEAFF.

The V call is TRBV6-1, the J call TRBJ1-1; D not resolved. CDR3 size: 13 residues. The V and J ends lost 6 bases and 1 base respectively, with 9 bases between them. The germline V gene has CDR1 MNHNS and CDR2 SASEGT. Here the CDR3 reads CASRPTTNTEAFF. The CDR3, as DNA: TGTGCCAGCAGGCCTACTACGAACACTGAAGCTTTCTTT.

This chain uses TRBV27 with TRBJ2-5; 9 bases are shared with TRBD2. The CDR3 runs 19 residues. Germline V gives CDR1 MNHEY, CDR2 SMNVEV (reference sequence). Germline trimming cut 0 bases from V and 5 bases from J; bases unmatched to any gene: 16. DNA for the CDR3: TGTGCCAGCAGTTTATCGGGGGAGGGGGCGGGAGGGCCCTGGGAGACCCAGTACTTC. Translation gives CASSLSGEGAGGPWETQYF.